This T cell receptor (beta chain) was recovered during a study of T cells in narcolepsy. TCRdb's copy holds only in-frame clones and misses some; the assay was immunoSEQ multiplex PCR. The sample holds roughly 23,000 clones; about 80% are singletons and the top ten take less than 5%. Trimming cost V 6 bases and J 10 bases; bases outside gene matches: 6. The CDR3 length is 13 residues. CDR1 KGHSH and CDR2 LQKENI come from the germline V gene. The receptor comes from a human donor in good health. The chain combines TRBV18 with TRBJ2-1; 10 nucleotides line up with TRBD1. The specimen sequenced was memory (CD45RA-) CD4+ T cells from blood. The CDR3 coding sequence is TGTGCCAGCTCGACAAAGGACAGGGGGGAGCAGTTCTTC. Translation: CASSTKDRGEQFF.